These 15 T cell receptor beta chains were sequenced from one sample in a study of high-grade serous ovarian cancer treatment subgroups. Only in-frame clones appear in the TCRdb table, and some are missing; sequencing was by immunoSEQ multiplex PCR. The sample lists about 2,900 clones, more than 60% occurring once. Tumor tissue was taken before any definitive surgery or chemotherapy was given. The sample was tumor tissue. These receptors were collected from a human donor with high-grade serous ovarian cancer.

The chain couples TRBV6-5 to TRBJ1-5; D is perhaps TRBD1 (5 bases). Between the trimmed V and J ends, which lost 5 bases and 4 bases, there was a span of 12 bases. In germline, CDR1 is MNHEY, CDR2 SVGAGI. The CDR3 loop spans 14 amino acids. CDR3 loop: CASSGATENQPQHF. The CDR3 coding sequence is TGTGCCAGCAGTGGGGCCACAGAAAATCAGCCCCAGCATTTT.

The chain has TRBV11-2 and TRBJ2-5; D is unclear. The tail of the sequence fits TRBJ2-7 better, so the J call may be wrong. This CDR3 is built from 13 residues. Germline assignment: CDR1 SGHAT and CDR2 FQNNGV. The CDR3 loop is CASSSTAPYEQYF. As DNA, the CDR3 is TGTGCCAGCAGCTCGACCGCCCCCTACGAGCAGTACTTC.

The CDR3 reads CASSSPATGSNYGYTF. For the CDR3, the DNA is TGTGCCAGCAGCTCCCCCGCGACAGGCAGTAACTATGGCTACACCTTC. The rearrangement links TRBV7-9 to TRBJ1-2; D possibly corresponds to TRBD1 (6 bases). The CDR3 extends over 16 amino acids. Germline V lookup: CDR1 SEHNR, CDR2 FQNEAQ (reference sequence). V was pared by 4 bases and J by 1 base, with 16 bases between.

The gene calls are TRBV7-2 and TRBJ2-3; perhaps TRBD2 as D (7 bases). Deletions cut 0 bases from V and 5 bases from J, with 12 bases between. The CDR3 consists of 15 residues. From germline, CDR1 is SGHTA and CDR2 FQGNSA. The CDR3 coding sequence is TGTGCCAGCAGCTTAGCGACGGGGGGCAAAGATACGCAGTATTTT. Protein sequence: CASSLATGGKDTQYF. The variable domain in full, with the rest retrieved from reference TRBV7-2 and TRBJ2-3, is GAGVSQSPSNKVTEKGKDVELRCDPISGHTALYWYRQSLGQGLEFLIYFQGNSAPDKSGLPSDRFSAERTGGSVSTLTIQRTQQEDSAVYLCASSLATGGKDTQYFGPGTRLTVL.

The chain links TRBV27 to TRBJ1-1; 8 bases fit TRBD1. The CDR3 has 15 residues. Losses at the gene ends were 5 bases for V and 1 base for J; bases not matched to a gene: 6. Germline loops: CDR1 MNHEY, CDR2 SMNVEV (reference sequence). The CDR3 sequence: CASSARTGWNTEAFF. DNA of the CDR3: TGTGCCAGCAGTGCAAGGACAGGGTGGAACACTGAAGCTTTCTTT.

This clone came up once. This chain's CDR3 is CASSIEDGDTQYF. CDR3 bases: TGTGCCAGTAGTATAGAAGACGGAGATACGCAGTATTTT. The rearrangement links TRBV19 to TRBJ2-3; the D is unclear. The CDR3 extends over 13 amino acids. The V and J ends lost 0 bases and 5 bases respectively, with 6 bases between them. The germline V gene has CDR1 LNHDA and CDR2 SQIVND (reference sequence).

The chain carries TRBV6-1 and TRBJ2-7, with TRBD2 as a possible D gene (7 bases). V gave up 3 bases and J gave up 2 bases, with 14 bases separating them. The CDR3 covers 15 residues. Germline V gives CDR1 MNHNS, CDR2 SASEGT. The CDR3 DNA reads TGTGCCAGCAGTGAGTCACCGGGGGGCCCCTACGAGCAGTACTTC. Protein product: CASSESPGGPYEQYF.

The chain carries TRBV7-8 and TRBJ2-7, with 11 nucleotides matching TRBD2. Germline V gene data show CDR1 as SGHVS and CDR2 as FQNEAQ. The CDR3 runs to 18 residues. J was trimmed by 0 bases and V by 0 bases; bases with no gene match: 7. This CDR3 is CASSLASSGGSNSYEQYF. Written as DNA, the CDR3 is TGTGCCAGCAGCTTAGCGTCTAGCGGGGGGTCTAACTCCTACGAGCAGTACTTC.

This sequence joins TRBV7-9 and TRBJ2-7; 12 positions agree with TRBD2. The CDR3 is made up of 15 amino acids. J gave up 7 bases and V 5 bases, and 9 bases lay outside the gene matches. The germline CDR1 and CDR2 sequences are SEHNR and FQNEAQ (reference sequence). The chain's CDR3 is CASSSRLAGANEQYF. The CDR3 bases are TGTGCCAGCAGCAGTAGACTAGCGGGAGCTAATGAGCAGTACTTC.

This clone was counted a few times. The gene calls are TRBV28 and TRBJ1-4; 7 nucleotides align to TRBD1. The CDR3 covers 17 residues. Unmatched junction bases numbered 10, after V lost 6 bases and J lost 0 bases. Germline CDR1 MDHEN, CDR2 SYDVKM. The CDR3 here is CASSKFLGTATNEKLFF. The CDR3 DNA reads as TGTGCCAGCAGCAAATTTCTCGGGACAGCAACTAATGAAAAACTGTTTTTT.

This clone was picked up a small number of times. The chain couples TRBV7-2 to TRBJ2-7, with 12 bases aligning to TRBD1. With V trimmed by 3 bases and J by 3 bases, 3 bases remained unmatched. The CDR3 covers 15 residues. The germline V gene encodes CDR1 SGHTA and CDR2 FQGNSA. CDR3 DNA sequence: TGTGCCAGCAGCTTGGGGACAGGGGGCCTCTACGAGCAGTACTTC. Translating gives CASSLGTGGLYEQYF.

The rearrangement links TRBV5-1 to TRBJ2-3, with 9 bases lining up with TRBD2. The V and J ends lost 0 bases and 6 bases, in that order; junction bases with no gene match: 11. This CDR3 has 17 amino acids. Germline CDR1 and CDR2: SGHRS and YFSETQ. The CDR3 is CASSLAYRGGGKDTQYF. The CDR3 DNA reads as TGCGCCAGCAGCTTGGCTTATCGCGGGGGGGGAAAGGATACGCAGTATTTT.

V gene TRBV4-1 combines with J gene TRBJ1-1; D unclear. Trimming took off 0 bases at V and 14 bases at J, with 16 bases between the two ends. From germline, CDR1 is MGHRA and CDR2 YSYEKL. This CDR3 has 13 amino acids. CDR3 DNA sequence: TGCGCCAGCAGCCAAGATCGTTGGGGAAGTTCGTTCTTT. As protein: CASSQDRWGSSFF.

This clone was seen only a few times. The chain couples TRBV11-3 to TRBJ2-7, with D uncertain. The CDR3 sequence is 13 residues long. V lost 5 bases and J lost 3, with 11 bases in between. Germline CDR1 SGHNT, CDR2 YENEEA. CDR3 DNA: TGTGCCAGCAGCCCTGGTGGGGACTACGAGCAGTACTTC. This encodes CASSPGGDYEQYF.

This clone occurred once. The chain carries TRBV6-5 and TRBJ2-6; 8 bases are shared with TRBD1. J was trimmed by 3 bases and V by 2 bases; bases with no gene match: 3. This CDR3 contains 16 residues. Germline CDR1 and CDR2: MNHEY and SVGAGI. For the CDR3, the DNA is TGTGCCAGCAGTTACCACGGACAGGGTGGGGCCAACGTCCTGACTTTC. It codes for CASSYHGQGGANVLTF.